These T cell receptor beta chains were read from a single sample in a study of shared clonotypes between healthy human individuals. Generated by immunoSEQ multiplex PCR, the TCRdb table keeps only in-frame clones and is missing some. Among under 600,000 clones listed, 95% to 97% were seen once. Sample: naive CD4+ T cells sorted from blood. Receptors originate from a woman under 40 in good health. The CDR3 runs from the conserved cysteine through the conserved F or W. The D gene is left open where the match is weak. Clone size appears in some rows only: once, few, many, or a class for an expanded clone.

v_gene	abundance	d_gene	len	j_gene	CDR3aa	CDR3nt
TRBV28	NA	TRBD1	15	TRBJ1-5	CASREQGSSNQPQHF	TGTGCCAGCAGGGAACAGGGGAGCAGCAATCAGCCCCAGCATTTT
TRBV19	NA	NA	13	TRBJ1-5	CASSGGTALPQHF	TGTGCCAGTAGTGGCGGGACGGCTCTTCCCCAGCATTTT
TRBV4-1	NA	NA	14	TRBJ1-2	CASNPGSLRSGYTF	TGCGCCAGCAACCCCGGTTCCCTAAGAAGTGGCTACACCTTC
TRBV11-2	NA	TRBD2	14	TRBJ2-1	CASTRLAGERVRFF	TGTGCCAGCACCAGACTAGCGGGAGAGAGGGTTAGGTTCTTC
TRBV5-6	NA	TRBD1	15	TRBJ1-2	CASSSDRGREYGYTF	TGTGCCAGCAGCTCCGACAGGGGGCGCGAGTATGGCTACACCTTC
TRBV5-5	NA	NA	17	TRBJ2-6	CASSNRPSVSGANVLTF	TGTGCCAGCAGCAACAGGCCTTCCGTCTCTGGGGCCAACGTCCTGACTTTC
TRBV27	NA	TRBD2	14	TRBJ2-7	CASSRAGFSYEQYF	TGTGCCAGCAGCAGAGCGGGGTTCTCCTACGAGCAGTACTTC
TRBV30	NA	TRBD2	14	TRBJ2-1	CAGTSGRFGGEQFF	TGTGCCGGGACTAGCGGGAGGTTTGGCGGTGAGCAGTTCTTC
TRBV5-4	NA	NA	16	TRBJ2-7	CASSYTLTGASYEQYF	TGTGCCAGCAGCTATACGTTGACCGGGGCCTCCTACGAGCAGTACTTC
TRBV19	NA	NA	15	TRBJ2-1	CASSIPMSSYNEQFF	TGTGCCAGTAGTATCCCGATGAGCTCCTACAATGAGCAGTTCTTC
TRBV18	NA	NA	16	TRBJ2-6	CASSQSMMSGANVLTF	TGTGCCAGCTCCCAGTCGATGATGTCTGGGGCCAACGTCCTGACTTTC
TRBV19	NA	NA	12	TRBJ2-3	CASNHGTDTQYF	TGTGCCAGTAACCACGGCACAGATACGCAGTATTTT
TRBV5-1	NA	NA	12	TRBJ1-1	CASRGENTEAFF	TGCGCCAGCAGAGGCGAGAACACTGAAGCTTTCTTT
TRBV28	NA	NA	15	TRBJ1-2	CASSTTDSHLYGYTF	TGTGCCAGCAGTACAACTGACTCGCACCTCTATGGCTACACCTTC
TRBV11-2	NA	NA	14	TRBJ2-5	CASSLGPLGETQYF	TGTGCCAGCAGCTTAGGTCCCTTGGGGGAGACCCAGTACTTC
TRBV7-8	once	TRBD1	16	TRBJ2-7	CASSSGTWTGTYEQYF	TGTGCCAGCAGCTCGGGGACATGGACAGGGACCTACGAGCAGTACTTC
TRBV19	NA	NA	15	TRBJ2-3	CASKRGGTKADTQYF	TGTGCCAGTAAAAGGGGGGGAACTAAAGCAGATACGCAGTATTTT
TRBV19	NA	TRBD1	15	TRBJ1-3	CASSGDSRSGNTIYF	TGTGCCAGTAGCGGGGACAGCCGCTCTGGAAACACCATATATTTT
TRBV13	NA	NA	13	TRBJ2-7	CASSLPAADRQYF	TGTGCCAGCAGCTTACCCGCGGCGGACCGGCAGTACTTC
TRBV19	NA	TRBD1	19	TRBJ2-4	CASKPTGGYLRLAKNIQYF	TGTGCCAGTAAGCCGACAGGGGGATACCTCCGACTAGCCAAAAACATTCAGTACTTC
TRBV7-3	once	TRBD2	16	TRBJ2-1	CASSLTAGGPYNEQFF	TGTGCCAGCAGCTTAACTGCGGGAGGGCCCTACAATGAGCAGTTCTTC
TRBV10-3	NA	TRBD2	14	TRBJ2-5	CAIRGTSEGETQYF	TGTGCCATAAGGGGGACTAGCGAAGGCGAGACCCAGTACTTC
TRBV29-1	NA	TRBD1	11	TRBJ1-2	CSAGQGSGYTF	TGCAGCGCTGGACAGGGCTCGGGCTACACCTTC
TRBV13	NA	NA	14	TRBJ2-5	CASSIRDAGETQYF	TGTGCCAGCAGCATCCGGGACGCGGGGGAGACCCAGTACTTC